Listed below are T cell receptor beta chains from one sample, sequenced in a study of human T cells and chemical hapten exposure. MiXCR, applied by TCRdb to the RACE reads, yields one record per CDR3 protein. The sample consists of 65,000 to 90,000 distinct CDR3 sequences, 13% to 15% of them appearing once. Sequences were derived from whole blood, sampled in connection with sensitization to the hapten diphenylcyclopropenone (DPC). The receptors derive from a woman aged 45-65 years with alopecia areata. Some clones in this sample may be carry-over from other donors' samples. Each CDR3 is given with its conserved first and last residue. Each record gives: CDR3 protein, CDR3 DNA, D gene, V gene, J gene, clone size. D genes are given only for firm matches. Size tells how often a clone was seen (once, few, many) or the class of an expanded clone, and some rows leave it out.

CASSRAWVGHEQYF,TGTGCCAGCAGCCGGGCCTGGGTCGGGCACGAGCAGTACTTC,-,TRBV7-9,TRBJ2-7,-
CASSNGLQHYGYTF,TGTGCCAGCAGCAACGGACTACAGCACTATGGCTACACCTTC,-,TRBV28,TRBJ1-2,-
CASSLGGTGGNYGYTF,TGTGCCAGCAGTTTGGGTGGGACAGGGGGCAACTATGGCTACACCTTC,TRBD1,TRBV28,TRBJ1-2,few
CASSSGLYNEQFF,TGTGCCAGCAGCTCGGGACTTTACAATGAGCAGTTCTTC,-,TRBV7-6,TRBJ2-1,medium-sized
CASYTANMYEQYF,TGTGCCAGTTATACAGCAAATATGTACGAGCAGTACTTC,-,TRBV28,TRBJ2-7,-
CASSEGTGNSPLHF,TGTGCCAGCAGTGAGGGGACAGGGAATTCACCCCTCCACTTT,TRBD1,TRBV6-4,TRBJ1-6,-
CASSPAGGNEQYF,TGTGCCAGCTCACCCGCAGGAGGAAACGAGCAGTACTTC,-,TRBV18,TRBJ2-7,few
CASSSREETQYF,TGTGCCAGCTCCTCGAGGGAAGAGACCCAGTACTTC,-,TRBV18,TRBJ2-5,-
CASSPRLGTYNEQFF,TGTGCCAGCTCACCCCGACTCGGGACCTACAATGAGCAGTTCTTC,-,TRBV18,TRBJ2-1,-
CATQTSSTDTQYF,TGTGCCACCCAAACAAGTAGCACAGATACGCAGTATTTT,-,TRBV12-3/TRBV12-4,TRBJ2-3,many
CASSYFKAGGLYEQYF,TGTGCCAGCAGTTACTTTAAAGCGGGAGGGCTCTACGAGCAGTACTTC,TRBD2,TRBV6-5,TRBJ2-7,many
CASSSQQGLGEKLFF,TGTGCCAGCAGCTCCCAACAGGGACTGGGAGAAAAACTGTTTTTT,-,TRBV7-2,TRBJ1-4,few
CASSLVGQGNEKLFF,TGTGCCAGCAGCTTAGTCGGACAGGGGAACGAAAAACTGTTTTTT,TRBD1,TRBV7-6,TRBJ1-4,few
CASSWTGGGNEQFF,TGCGCCAGCAGCTGGACAGGGGGCGGGAATGAGCAGTTCTTC,TRBD1,TRBV5-1,TRBJ2-1,-
CSARLSNTGELFF,TGCAGTGCTAGACTCTCGAACACCGGGGAGCTGTTTTTT,-,TRBV20-1,TRBJ2-2,few
CASRQVREAFF,TGTGCCAGCAGGCAGGTCCGTGAAGCTTTCTTT,-,TRBV2,TRBJ1-1,-
CSANGHTEAFF,TGCAGTGCTAACGGACACACTGAAGCTTTCTTT,-,TRBV20-1,TRBJ1-1,-
CASSASGTGNAGELFF,TGTGCCAGCAGCGCCTCCGGGACAGGGAACGCCGGGGAGCTGTTTTTT,TRBD1,TRBV6-6,TRBJ2-2,many
CASSSDREGPQHF,TGTGCCAGCAGCAGCGACAGGGAGGGGCCCCAGCATTTT,TRBD1,TRBV7-2,TRBJ1-5,-
CASSLTDFYHGNTEAFF,TGTGCCAGCAGCTTGACGGACTTTTACCACGGGAACACTGAAGCTTTCTTT,-,TRBV11-2,TRBJ1-1,many
CASSLEGFQETQYF,TGTGCCAGCAGCTTAGAGGGCTTCCAAGAGACCCAGTACTTC,-,TRBV7-6,TRBJ2-5,few
CASSPYRGNEQFF,TGTGCCAGCTCACCGTACAGGGGGAATGAGCAGTTCTTC,TRBD1,TRBV18,TRBJ2-1,few
CASSPHSPMGSVQETQYF,TGTGCCAGCAGTCCTCATTCGCCAATGGGTAGCGTCCAAGAGACCCAGTACTTC,-,TRBV28,TRBJ2-5,few
CASSSLGLADYSGANVLTF,TGTGCCAGCAGTTCCCTGGGACTAGCGGACTACTCTGGGGCCAACGTCCTGACTTTC,TRBD2,TRBV6-5,TRBJ2-6,few
CASSYGTGGQGYTF,TGTGCCAGCAGTTACGGGACAGGGGGACAAGGCTACACCTTC,TRBD1,TRBV6-7,TRBJ1-2,-
CASSSTGGAEQYF,TGTGCCAGCAGCTCGACAGGGGGCGCCGAGCAGTACTTC,TRBD1,TRBV7-9,TRBJ2-7,many
CASTHLGGGNTEAFF,TGTGCCAGCACCCACCTAGGGGGGGGGAACACTGAAGCTTTCTTT,-,TRBV12-3/TRBV12-4,TRBJ1-1,-
CASSSTGEIMFSYEQYF,TGTGCCAGCAGCTCGACAGGGGAAATAATGTTCTCCTACGAGCAGTACTTC,TRBD1,TRBV7-2,TRBJ2-7,few
CASSSSPSYNEQFF,TGTGCCAGCAGTTCTAGCCCCTCCTACAATGAGCAGTTCTTC,-,TRBV12-3/TRBV12-4,TRBJ2-1,-